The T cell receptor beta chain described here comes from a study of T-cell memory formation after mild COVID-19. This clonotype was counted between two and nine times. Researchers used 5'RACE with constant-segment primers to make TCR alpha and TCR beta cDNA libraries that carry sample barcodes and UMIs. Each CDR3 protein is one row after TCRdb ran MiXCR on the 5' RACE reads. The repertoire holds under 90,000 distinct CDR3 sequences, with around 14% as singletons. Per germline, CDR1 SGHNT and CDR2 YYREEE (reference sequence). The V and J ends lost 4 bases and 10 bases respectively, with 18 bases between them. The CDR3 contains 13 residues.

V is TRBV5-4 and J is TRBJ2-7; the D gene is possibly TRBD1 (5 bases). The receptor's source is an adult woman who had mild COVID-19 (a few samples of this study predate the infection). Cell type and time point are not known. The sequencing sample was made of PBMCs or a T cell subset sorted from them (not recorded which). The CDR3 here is CASSLTLREGQYF. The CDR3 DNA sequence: TGTGCCAGCAGCCTAACGCTCAGGGAAGGCCAGTACTTC.